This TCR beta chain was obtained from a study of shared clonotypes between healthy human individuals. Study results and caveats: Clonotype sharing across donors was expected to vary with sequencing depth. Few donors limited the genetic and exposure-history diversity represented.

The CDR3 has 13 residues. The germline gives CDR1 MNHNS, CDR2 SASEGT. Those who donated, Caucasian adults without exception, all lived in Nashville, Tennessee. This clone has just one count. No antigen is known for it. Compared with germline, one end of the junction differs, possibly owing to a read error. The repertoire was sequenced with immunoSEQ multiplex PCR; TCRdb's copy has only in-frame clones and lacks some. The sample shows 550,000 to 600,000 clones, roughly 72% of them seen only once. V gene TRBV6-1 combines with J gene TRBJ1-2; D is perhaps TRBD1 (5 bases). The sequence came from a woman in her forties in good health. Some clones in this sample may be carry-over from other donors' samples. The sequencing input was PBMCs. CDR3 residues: CAISEEGYYGYTF. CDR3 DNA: TGTGCCATCAGTGAGGAGGGGTACTATGGCTACACCTTC.